This record covers a single TCR beta chain. Its antigen is not identified. This sample was included in a study of T cell responses to AZD1222 COVID-19 vaccine. Germline CDR1 is MDHEN and CDR2 is SYDVKM. V shed 5 bases and J 8 bases; nucleotides not matched to a gene: 6. This CDR3 comprises 14 residues. Whole-study results and caveats: Regions left unmutated in variants are reportedly the target of nearly half of spike-specific TCRs.

Repertoires were generated with immunoSEQ multiplex PCR, while TCRdb's copy carries only in-frame clones and drops some. The table includes about 130,000 clones, over 90% detected once. The TCR comes from an adult in good health. J is TRBJ1-2 and V is TRBV28; 12 bases line up with TRBD1. The source was peripheral blood, collected on day 0 of AZD1222 vaccination. The CDR3 spells CASSTGTGGGGYTF. The CDR3 DNA is TGTGCCAGCAGTACCGGGACAGGGGGCGGGGGCTACACCTTC.